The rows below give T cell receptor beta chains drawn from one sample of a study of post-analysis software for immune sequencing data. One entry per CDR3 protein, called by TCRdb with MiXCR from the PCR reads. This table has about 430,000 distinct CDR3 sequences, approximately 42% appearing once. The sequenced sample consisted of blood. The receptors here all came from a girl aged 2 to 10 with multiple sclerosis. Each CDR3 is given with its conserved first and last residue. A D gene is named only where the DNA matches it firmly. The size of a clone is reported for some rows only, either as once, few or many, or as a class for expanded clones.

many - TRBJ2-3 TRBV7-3 CASSLYSTDTQYF TGTGCCAGCAGCTTATACAGCACAGATACGCAGTATTTT
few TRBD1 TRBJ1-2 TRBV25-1 CASSEQGANDYGYTF TGTGCCAGCAGTGAACAGGGGGCTAACGACTATGGCTACACCTTC
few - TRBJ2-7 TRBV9 CASSSLEGDYEQYF TGTGCCAGCAGCTCACTAGAGGGTGACTACGAGCAGTACTTC
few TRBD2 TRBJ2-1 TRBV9 CASSAPRGAGGNNEQFF TGTGCCAGCAGCGCCCCCCGAGGGGCGGGAGGGAACAATGAGCAGTTCTTC
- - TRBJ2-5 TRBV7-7 CASSWALQETQYF TGTGCTAGCAGCTGGGCACTACAAGAGACCCAGTACTTC
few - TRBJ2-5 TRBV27 CASSSDGETQYF TGTGCCAGCAGTTCAGACGGTGAGACCCAGTACTTC
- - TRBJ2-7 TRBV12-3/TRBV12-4 CASRRLEGEQYF TGTGCCAGCAGGCGGCTAGAGGGCGAGCAGTACTTC
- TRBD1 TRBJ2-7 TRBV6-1 CASSDWTGTVEQYF TGTGCCAGCAGTGATTGGACAGGGACGGTCGAGCAGTACTTC
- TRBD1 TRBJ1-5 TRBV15 CATGQGLVQPQHF TGTGCCACCGGACAGGGGTTGGTTCAGCCCCAGCATTTT
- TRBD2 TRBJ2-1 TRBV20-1 CSARDTSGRKTPNEQFF TGCAGTGCTAGAGATACTAGCGGGAGGAAAACCCCCAATGAGCAGTTCTTC
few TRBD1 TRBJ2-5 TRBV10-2 CASSIGGETQYF TGCGCCAGCAGTATAGGGGGCGAGACCCAGTACTTC
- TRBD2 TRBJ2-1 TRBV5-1 CASRAGTSGRYNEQFF TGCGCCAGCAGGGCTGGGACTAGCGGGAGGTACAATGAGCAGTTCTTC
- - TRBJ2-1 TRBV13 CASSSPPDRRPYNEQFF TGTGCCAGCAGCTCACCTCCCGACCGAAGGCCCTACAATGAGCAGTTCTTC
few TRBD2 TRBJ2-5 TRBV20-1 CSARVPSGGQETQYF TGCAGTGCTAGAGTGCCTAGCGGGGGGCAAGAGACCCAGTACTTC
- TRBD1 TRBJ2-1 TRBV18 CAGSPYRGNEQFF TGTGCCGGCTCACCATACAGGGGCAATGAGCAGTTCTTC
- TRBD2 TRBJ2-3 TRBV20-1 CSASHYSGSTDTQYF TGCAGTGCTAGCCATTATAGCGGGAGCACAGATACGCAGTATTTT
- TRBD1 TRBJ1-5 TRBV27 CASSFGQGHQPQHF TGTGCCAGCAGTTTCGGACAGGGACATCAGCCCCAGCATTTT
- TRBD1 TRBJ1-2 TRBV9 CASSLLQGGYTF TGTGCCAGCAGCCTATTACAGGGGGGCTACACCTTC
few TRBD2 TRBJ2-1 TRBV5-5 CASSPSSGLYNEQFF TGTGCCAGCAGCCCCTCTAGCGGGCTCTACAATGAGCAGTTCTTC
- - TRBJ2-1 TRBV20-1 CSARDGRGLAYNEQFF TGCAGTGCTAGAGATGGTCGGGGGTTGGCCTACAATGAGCAGTTCTTC
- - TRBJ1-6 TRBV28 CASRAGASSPLHF TGTGCCAGCAGGGCAGGGGCTAGCTCACCCCTCCACTTT
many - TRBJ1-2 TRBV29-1 CSVGEEGVTYGYTF TGCAGCGTTGGGGAAGAGGGGGTGACCTATGGCTACACCTTC
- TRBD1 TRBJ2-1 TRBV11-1 CASSSPDRNNEQFF TGTGCCAGCAGCTCGCCGGACAGGAACAATGAGCAGTTCTTC
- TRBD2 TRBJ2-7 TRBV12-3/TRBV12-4 CASSLRLAGPYEQYF TGTGCCAGCAGTTTAAGGCTAGCGGGGCCCTACGAGCAGTACTTC
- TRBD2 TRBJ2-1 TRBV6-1 CASSTLAGGNNEQFF TGTGCCAGCAGTACCTTAGCGGGGGGGAACAATGAGCAGTTCTTC
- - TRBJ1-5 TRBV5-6 CASSLFGQINQPQHF TGTGCCAGCAGCTTGTTCGGGCAAATCAATCAGCCCCAGCATTTT
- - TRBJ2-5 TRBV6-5 CASSYDRILETQYF TGTGCCAGCAGTTACGACAGAATCCTAGAGACCCAGTACTTC
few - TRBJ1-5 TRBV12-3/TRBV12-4 CASSLADGDQPQHF TGTGCCAGCAGTTTAGCGGACGGTGATCAGCCCCAGCATTTT
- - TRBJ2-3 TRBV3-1 CASSLTGRESDTQYF TGTGCCAGCAGCCTTACGGGACGGGAGTCAGATACGCAGTATTTT
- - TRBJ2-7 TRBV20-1 CSASGRPQAYEQYF TGCAGTGCTAGCGGACGGCCCCAAGCCTACGAGCAGTACTTC
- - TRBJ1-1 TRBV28 CATFLSNTEAFF TGTGCCACCTTTCTTTCGAACACTGAAGCTTTCTTT
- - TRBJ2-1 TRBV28 CASMRSSYNEQFF TGTGCCAGCATGCGGAGCTCCTACAATGAGCAGTTCTTC
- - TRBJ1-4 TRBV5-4 CASSSKGGVGEKLFF TGTGCCAGCAGCTCAAAGGGGGGAGTAGGTGAAAAACTGTTTTTT
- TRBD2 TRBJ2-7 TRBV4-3 CASSQELAGAYEQYF TGCGCCAGCAGCCAAGAACTAGCGGGAGCCTACGAGCAGTACTTC
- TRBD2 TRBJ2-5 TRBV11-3 CASSLGLAATQYF TGTGCCAGTAGCTTAGGGCTAGCGGCGACCCAGTACTTC
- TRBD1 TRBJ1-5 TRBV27 CASGYSTGSNQPQHF TGTGCCAGCGGCTATTCGACAGGGTCCAACCAGCCCCAGCATTTT
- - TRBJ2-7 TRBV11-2 CASSSLRIGPVYEQYF TGTGCCAGCAGCTCGCTGAGAATAGGGCCGGTATACGAGCAGTACTTC
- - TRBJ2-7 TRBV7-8 CASSLAGGHEQYF TGTGCCAGCAGCTTAGCAGGGGGTCACGAGCAGTACTTC
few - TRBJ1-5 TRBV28 CASNLRGIQPQHF TGTGCCAGCAACCTAAGGGGAATTCAGCCCCAGCATTTT
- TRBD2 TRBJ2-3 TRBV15 CATSRDVAGAPDTQYF TGTGCCACCAGCAGAGATGTTGCGGGAGCCCCAGATACGCAGTATTTT
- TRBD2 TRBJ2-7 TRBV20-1 CSARIASGNSYEQYF TGCAGTGCTAGAATAGCTAGCGGGAACTCCTACGAGCAGTACTTC
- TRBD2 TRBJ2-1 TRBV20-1 CSVRAGGPYNEQFF TGCAGTGTTCGGGCGGGAGGGCCCTACAATGAGCAGTTCTTC
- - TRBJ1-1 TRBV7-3 CASSLTPKGLMNTEAFF TGTGCCAGCAGCTTAACGCCCAAGGGGCTGATGAACACTGAAGCTTTCTTT
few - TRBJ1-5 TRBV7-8 CASSLNRYNQPQHF TGTGCCAGCAGCCTCAACAGGTACAATCAGCCCCAGCATTTT
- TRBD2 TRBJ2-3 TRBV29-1 CSAGRDGREADTQYF TGCAGCGCTGGGAGGGACGGGAGGGAGGCAGATACGCAGTATTTT
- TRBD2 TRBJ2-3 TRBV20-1 CSARLAGGADTQYF TGCAGTGCTAGACTAGCGGGAGGGGCAGATACGCAGTATTTT
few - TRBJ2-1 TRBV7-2 CASSLALYSNEQFF TGTGCCAGCAGCTTAGCGCTTTACAGCAATGAGCAGTTCTTC
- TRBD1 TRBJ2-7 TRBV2 CASSEFRDRHYEQYF TGTGCCAGCAGTGAATTCCGGGACAGACATTACGAGCAGTACTTC
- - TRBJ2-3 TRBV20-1 CSARIRTQGIRGQASTDTQYF TGCAGTGCTAGAATAAGGACCCAAGGGATCCGGGGTCAAGCCTCCACAGATACGCAGTATTTT
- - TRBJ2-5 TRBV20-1 CSAAPSAHPIVAQYF TGCAGTGCCGCACCCTCCGCACACCCGATTGTCGCCCAGTACTTC
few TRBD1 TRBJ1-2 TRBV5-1 CASSLAGTDYGYTF TGCGCCAGCAGCTTGGCCGGGACAGACTATGGCTACACCTTC